Reported below is one T cell receptor beta chain. TCRdb re-derived calls from the RT-PCR reads in MiXCR, one entry per CDR3 protein. The sample shows hundreds of thousands of distinct CDR3 sequences, approximately 7.6% of them seen only once. The data originate from a study of response to subunit inactivated influenza vaccine. This CDR3 comprises 17 residues. V lost 0 bases and J lost 0; bases outside the gene matches: 8. Looked up from germline, CDR1 is DFQATT and CDR2 is SNEGSKA (reference sequence). The receptor was isolated from a man between 50 and 69 years old who received an inactivated influenza vaccine. The chain carries TRBV20-1 and TRBJ2-3; 8 bases are shared with TRBD2. This specimen consisted of PBMCs from blood, obtained roughly 24 months after vaccination. The CDR3 coding sequence is TGCAGTGCTAGAGATGTGCGGCGGGGGGCTAGCACAGATACGCAGTATTTT. The encoded protein is CSARDVRRGASTDTQYF.